Sequencing of this TCR beta chain was carried out in a study of technical replicates of blood from four donors. CDR3 size: 16 residues. Germline V gene data show CDR1 as MDHEN and CDR2 as SYDVKM. Trimming cost V 1 base and J 6 bases; bases outside gene matches: 11. This clone was observed once. Assay: immunoSEQ multiplex PCR; the TCRdb copy retains only in-frame clones and omits some. The top ten hold 0.2% to 0.25% of the sample, which has 45,000 to 55,000 clones, around 94% seen once. The rearrangement joins TRBV28 to TRBJ2-7; 8 positions match TRBD1. The source is a human donor in good health. The specimen sequenced was T cells isolated from PBMCs. The CDR3 is CASSLFRGPPGGEQYF. The DNA for the CDR3 is TGTGCCAGCAGTTTATTCAGGGGGCCCCCCGGCGGCGAGCAGTACTTC. The whole variable domain, remainder taken from reference TRBV28 and TRBJ2-7, is DVKVTQSSRYLVKRTGEKVFLECVQDMDHENMFWYRQDPGLGLRLIYFSYDVKMKEKGDIPEGYSVSREKKERFSLILESASTNQTSMYLCASSLFRGPPGGEQYFGPGTRLTVT.